Sequencing of this TCR beta chain was carried out in a study of blood T cell repertoires in COVID-19. Study details: Some COVID-19 samples were acute and others convalescent; all came from the United States, Italy and Spain. Sources were T cells, B-cell-depleted T cells, or PBMCs; the material itself was cDNA or gDNA.

V gave up 5 bases and J gave up 3 bases, with 13 bases separating them. This CDR3 spans 15 amino acids. The germline V gene encodes CDR1 PRHDT and CDR2 FYEKMQ (reference sequence). The authors' processing: Estimation of nucleated cell counts relied on the amplification of reference gene primers. The assay was immunoSEQ multiplex PCR, and TCRdb's table has in-frame clones only and misses some. Clone size and the V and J calls come from that table; the DNA yielded D and trimming. This sample has tens of thousands of clones, with about 89% found just once. This clone showed up just once. The receptor's source is a man aged 55 to 69 with acute or convalescent COVID-19. The sample was peripheral blood. The chain is built from TRBV13 and TRBJ1-4, with no clear D. This CDR3 is CASSRALGANEKLFF. The CDR3 nucleotides read TGTGCCAGCAGCCGGGCCCTCGGGGCTAATGAAAAACTGTTTTTT. Full variable domain (remainder filled in from reference TRBV13 and TRBJ1-4): AAGVIQSPRHLIKEKRETATLKCYPIPRHDTVYWYQQGPGQDPQFLISFYEKMQSDKGSIPDRFSAQQFSDYHSELNMSSLELGDSALYFCASSRALGANEKLFFGSGTQLSVL.